The T cell receptor (beta chain) under discussion was sequenced for a study of PD-L1 blockade in urothelial cancer. V shed 2 bases and J 5 bases; nucleotides not matched to a gene: 9. CDR1 and CDR2 from the germline V gene are SGHTA and FQGNSA. This CDR3 region has 17 residues. This table comes from immunoSEQ multiplex PCR, and its TCRdb copy is limited to in-frame clones, with some not included. The top ten clones hold approximately 2.9% of a sample with 35,000 to 50,000 clones, about 80% of them seen once. The chain is built from TRBV7-2 and TRBJ1-4; 9 nucleotides agree with TRBD1. The sequence derives from a man in his 70s with urothelial cancer. The sample consisted of PBMCs, taken around atezolizumab (anti-PD-L1) treatment. CDR3 nucleotides: TGTGCCAGCAGCTTACCTGCACCCGGGACAGGGAATGAAAAACTGTTTTTT. It yields the protein CASSLPAPGTGNEKLFF.